This T cell receptor beta chain was profiled in a study of Graves' ophthalmopathy and Graves' hyperthyroidism. Study findings and constraints: Progression of ophthalmopathy was predicted by the model with less than 71% sensitivity and around 77% specificity.

Beta-chain TCR CDR3 regions were amplified from RNA transcripts. Following a first-round RT-PCR that used HTBI primers, a second-round multiplex PCR was carried out. MiXCR, run by TCRdb on the multiplex PCR reads, gives a single entry per CDR3 protein. Here the sample spans about 660,000 distinct CDR3 sequences, approximately 39% being singletons. From fresh peripheral blood, roughly 9.3 ml in volume, the PBMCs were obtained. Details on this clonotype: Its antigen is not known.

The germline V gene encodes CDR1 LNHDA and CDR2 SQIVND (reference sequence). This CDR3 spans 12 amino acids. The V gene end was trimmed by 10 bases and the J gene end by 7 bases; junction bases not matched to a gene: 6. The source is an adult man with Graves' ophthalmopathy. The chain links TRBV19 to TRBJ2-2; 7 bases map to TRBD2. Sequencing input: peripheral blood. Here the CDR3 reads CATSGGYGELFF. CDR3 DNA sequence: TGTGCCACCTCCGGGGGGTACGGGGAGCTGTTTTTT. The full variable domain, its missing parts supplied by reference TRBV19 and TRBJ2-2, is DGGITQSPKYLFRKEGQNVTLSCEQNLNHDAMYWYRQDPGQGLRLIYYSQIVNDFQKGDIAEGYSVSREKKESFPLTVTSAQKNPTAFYLCATSGGYGELFFGEGSRLTVL.